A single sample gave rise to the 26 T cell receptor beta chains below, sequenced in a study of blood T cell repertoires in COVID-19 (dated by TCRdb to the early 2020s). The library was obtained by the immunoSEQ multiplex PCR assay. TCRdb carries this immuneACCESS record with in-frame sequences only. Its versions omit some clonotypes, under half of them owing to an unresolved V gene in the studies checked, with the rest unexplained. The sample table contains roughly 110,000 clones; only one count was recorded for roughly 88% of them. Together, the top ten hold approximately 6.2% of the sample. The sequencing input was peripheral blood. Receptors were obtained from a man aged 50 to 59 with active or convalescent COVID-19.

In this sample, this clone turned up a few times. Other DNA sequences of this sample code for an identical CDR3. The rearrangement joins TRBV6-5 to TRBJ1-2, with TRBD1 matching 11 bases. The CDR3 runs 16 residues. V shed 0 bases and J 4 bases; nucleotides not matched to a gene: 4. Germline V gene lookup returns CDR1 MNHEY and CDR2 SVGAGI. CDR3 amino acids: CASSYSRTGGGYGYTF. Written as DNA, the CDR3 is TGTGCCAGCAGTTACTCCCGGACAGGGGGCGGCTATGGCTACACCTTC.

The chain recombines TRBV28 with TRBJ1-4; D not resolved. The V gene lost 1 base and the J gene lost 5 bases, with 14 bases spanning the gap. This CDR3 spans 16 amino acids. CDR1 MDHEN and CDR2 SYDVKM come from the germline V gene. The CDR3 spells CASSLSPRGYNEKLFF. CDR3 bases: TGTGCCAGCAGTTTATCACCCCGCGGGTACAATGAAAAACTGTTTTTT.

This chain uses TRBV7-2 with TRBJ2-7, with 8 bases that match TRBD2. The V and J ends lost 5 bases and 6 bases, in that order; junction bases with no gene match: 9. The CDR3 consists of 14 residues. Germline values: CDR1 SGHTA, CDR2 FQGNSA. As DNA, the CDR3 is TGTGCCAGCAGCCGCAGCGGGAGCTACAGCGAGCAGTACTTC. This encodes CASSRSGSYSEQYF.

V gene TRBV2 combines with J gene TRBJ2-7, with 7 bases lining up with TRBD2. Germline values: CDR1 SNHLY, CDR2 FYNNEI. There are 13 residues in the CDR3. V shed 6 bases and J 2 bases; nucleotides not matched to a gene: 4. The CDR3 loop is CASRTREAYEQYF. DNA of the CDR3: TGTGCCAGCAGGACCCGGGAGGCCTACGAGCAGTACTTC.

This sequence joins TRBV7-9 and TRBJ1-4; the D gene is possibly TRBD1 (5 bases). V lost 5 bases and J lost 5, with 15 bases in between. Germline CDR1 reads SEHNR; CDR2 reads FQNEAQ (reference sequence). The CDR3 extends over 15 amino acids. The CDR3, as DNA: TGTGCCAGCAGCCTCCCAGGGAGGCCGAATGAAAAACTGTTTTTT. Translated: CASSLPGRPNEKLFF.

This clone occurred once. The CDR3: CASSDDDIDYSGNTIYF. In DNA, the CDR3 is TGTGCCAGTAGTGACGACGACATCGATTACTCTGGAAACACCATATATTTT. The chain recombines TRBV19 with TRBJ1-3, with unresolved D. CDR1 and CDR2 (germline): LNHDA, SQIVND (reference sequence). V dropped 5 bases and J dropped 0 bases, with 17 bases sitting between them. The CDR3 contains 17 residues.

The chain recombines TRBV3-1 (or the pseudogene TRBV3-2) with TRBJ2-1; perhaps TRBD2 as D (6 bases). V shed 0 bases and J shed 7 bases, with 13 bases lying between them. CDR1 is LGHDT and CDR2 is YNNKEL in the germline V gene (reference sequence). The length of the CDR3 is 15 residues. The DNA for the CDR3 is TGTGCCAGCAGCCAAGATAACGGGAGTTTGAATGAGCAGTTCTTC. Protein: CASSQDNGSLNEQFF.

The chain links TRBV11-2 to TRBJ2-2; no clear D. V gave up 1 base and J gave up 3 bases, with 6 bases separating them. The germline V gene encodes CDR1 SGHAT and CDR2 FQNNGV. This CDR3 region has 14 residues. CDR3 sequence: CASSLGADTGELFF. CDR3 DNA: TGTGCCAGCAGCTTAGGGGCAGACACCGGGGAGCTGTTTTTT. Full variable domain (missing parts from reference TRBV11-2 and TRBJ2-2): EAGVAQSPRYKIIEKRQSVAFWCNPISGHATLYWYQQILGQGPKLLIQFQNNGVVDDSQLPKDRFSAERLKGVDSTLKIQPAKLEDSAVYLCASSLGADTGELFFGEGSRLTVL.

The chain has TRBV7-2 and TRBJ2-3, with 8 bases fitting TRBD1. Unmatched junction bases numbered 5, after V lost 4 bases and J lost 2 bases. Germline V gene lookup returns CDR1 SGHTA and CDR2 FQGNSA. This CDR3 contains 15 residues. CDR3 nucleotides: TGTGCCAGCAGCTCTGACAGGGGATACACAGATACGCAGTATTTT. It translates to CASSSDRGYTDTQYF.

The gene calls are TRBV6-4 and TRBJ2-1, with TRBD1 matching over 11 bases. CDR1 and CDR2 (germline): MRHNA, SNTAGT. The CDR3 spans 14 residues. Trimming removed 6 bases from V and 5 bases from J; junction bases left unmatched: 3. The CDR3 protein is CASRGDRGNNEQFF. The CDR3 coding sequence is TGTGCCAGCAGGGGGGACAGGGGGAACAATGAGCAGTTCTTC.

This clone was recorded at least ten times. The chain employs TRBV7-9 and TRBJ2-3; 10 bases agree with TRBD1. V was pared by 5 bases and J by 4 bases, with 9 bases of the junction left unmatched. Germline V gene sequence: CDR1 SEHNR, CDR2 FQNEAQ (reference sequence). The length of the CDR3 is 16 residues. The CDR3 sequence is CASSPKTGQGPDTQYF. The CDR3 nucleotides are TGTGCCAGCAGCCCTAAAACGGGACAGGGGCCAGATACGCAGTATTTT. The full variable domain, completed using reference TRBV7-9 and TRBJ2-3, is DTGVSQNPRHKITKRGQNVTFRCDPISEHNRLYWYRQTLGQGPEFLTYFQNEAQLEKSRLLSDRFSAERPKGSFSTLEIQRTEQGDSAMYLCASSPKTGQGPDTQYFGPGTRLTVL.

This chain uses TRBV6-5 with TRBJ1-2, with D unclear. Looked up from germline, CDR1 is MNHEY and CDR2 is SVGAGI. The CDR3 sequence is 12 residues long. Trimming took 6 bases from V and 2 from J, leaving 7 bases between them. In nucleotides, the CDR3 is TGTGCCAGCAGGGGCCTGAACTATGGCTACACCTTC. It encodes CASRGLNYGYTF.

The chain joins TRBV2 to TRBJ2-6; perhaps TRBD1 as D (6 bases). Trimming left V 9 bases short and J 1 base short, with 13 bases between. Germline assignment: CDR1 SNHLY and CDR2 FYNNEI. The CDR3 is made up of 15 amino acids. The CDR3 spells CARGGLGSGANVLTF. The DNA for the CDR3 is TGTGCCAGAGGGGGTTTGGGATCTGGGGCCAACGTCCTGACTTTC.

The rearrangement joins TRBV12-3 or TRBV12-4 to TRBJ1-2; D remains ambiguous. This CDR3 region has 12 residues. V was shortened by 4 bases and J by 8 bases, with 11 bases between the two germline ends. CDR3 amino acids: CASSSLLGGYTF. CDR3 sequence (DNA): TGTGCCAGCAGTTCACTTCTGGGCGGCTACACCTTC.

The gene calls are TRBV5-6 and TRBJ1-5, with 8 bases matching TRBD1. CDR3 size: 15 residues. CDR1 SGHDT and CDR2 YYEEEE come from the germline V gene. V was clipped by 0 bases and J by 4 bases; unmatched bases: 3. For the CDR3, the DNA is TGTGCCAGCAGCTTGGCAGGGGGCCTAAATCAGCCCCAGCATTTT. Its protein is CASSLAGGLNQPQHF.

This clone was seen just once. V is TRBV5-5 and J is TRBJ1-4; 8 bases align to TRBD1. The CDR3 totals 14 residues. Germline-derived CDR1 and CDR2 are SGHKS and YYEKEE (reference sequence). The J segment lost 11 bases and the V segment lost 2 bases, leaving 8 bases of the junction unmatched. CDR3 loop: CASSFNRGEVKLFF. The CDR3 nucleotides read TGTGCCAGCAGCTTTAACAGGGGGGAGGTGAAACTGTTTTTT. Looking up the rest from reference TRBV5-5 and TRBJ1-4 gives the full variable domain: DAGVTQSPTHLIKTRGQQVTLRCSPISGHKSVSWYQQVLGQGPQFIFQYYEKEERGRGNFPDRFSARQFPNYSSELNVNALLLGDSALYLCASSFNRGEVKLFFGSGTQLSVL.

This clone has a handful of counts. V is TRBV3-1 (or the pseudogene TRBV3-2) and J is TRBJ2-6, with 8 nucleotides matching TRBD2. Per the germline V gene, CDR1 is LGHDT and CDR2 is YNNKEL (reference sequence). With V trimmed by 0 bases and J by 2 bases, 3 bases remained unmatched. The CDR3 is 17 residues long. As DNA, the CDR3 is TGTGCCAGCAGCCAAGATCGCGGGGGGCCTGGGGCCAACGTCCTGACTTTC. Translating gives CASSQDRGGPGANVLTF.

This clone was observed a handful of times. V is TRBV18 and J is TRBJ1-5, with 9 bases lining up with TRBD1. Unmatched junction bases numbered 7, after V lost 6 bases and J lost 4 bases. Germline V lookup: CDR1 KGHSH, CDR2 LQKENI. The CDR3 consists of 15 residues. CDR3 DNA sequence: TGTGCCAGCTCGGCTACAGGGGGCCAAAATCAGCCCCAGCATTTT. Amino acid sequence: CASSATGGQNQPQHF.

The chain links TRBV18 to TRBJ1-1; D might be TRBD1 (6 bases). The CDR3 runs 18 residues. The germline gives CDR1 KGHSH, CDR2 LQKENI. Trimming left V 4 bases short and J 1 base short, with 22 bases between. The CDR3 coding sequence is TGTGCCAGCTCACGGGAACAGGGCGTTTGGGCACCGAACACTGAAGCTTTCTTT. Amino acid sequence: CASSREQGVWAPNTEAFF.

This CDR3 is CASSQLPSVYEQYF. CDR3 in DNA: TGTGCCAGCAGCCAATTACCATCGGTCTACGAGCAGTACTTC. The rearrangement links TRBV3-1 (or the pseudogene TRBV3-2) to TRBJ2-7; D is ambiguous. The V end lost 2 bases, the J end lost 3 bases, and 11 bases lay between the germline ends. Germline lookup yields CDR1 LGHDT and CDR2 YNNKEL (reference sequence). The CDR3 sequence is 14 residues long.

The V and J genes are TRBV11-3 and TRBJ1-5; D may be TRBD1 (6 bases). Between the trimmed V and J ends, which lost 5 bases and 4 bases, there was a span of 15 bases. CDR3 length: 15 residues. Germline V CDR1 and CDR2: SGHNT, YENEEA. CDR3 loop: CASSDRQAPNQPQHF. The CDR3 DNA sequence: TGTGCCAGCAGCGATCGACAGGCACCAAATCAGCCCCAGCATTTT.

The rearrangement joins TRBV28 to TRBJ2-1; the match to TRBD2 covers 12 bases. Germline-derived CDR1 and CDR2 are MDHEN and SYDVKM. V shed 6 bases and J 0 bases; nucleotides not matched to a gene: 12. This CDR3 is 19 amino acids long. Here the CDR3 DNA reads TGTGCCAGCAGCATTCCATGGACTAGCGGGATCCTCTCCTACAATGAGCAGTTCTTC. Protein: CASSIPWTSGILSYNEQFF.

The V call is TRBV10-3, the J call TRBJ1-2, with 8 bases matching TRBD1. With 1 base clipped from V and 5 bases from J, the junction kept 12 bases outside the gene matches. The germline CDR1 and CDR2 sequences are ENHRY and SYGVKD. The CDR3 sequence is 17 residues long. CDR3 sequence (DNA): TGTGCCATCAGTGAGTTCGAGACAGGGGCGTCACGATATGGCTACACCTTC. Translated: CAISEFETGASRYGYTF.

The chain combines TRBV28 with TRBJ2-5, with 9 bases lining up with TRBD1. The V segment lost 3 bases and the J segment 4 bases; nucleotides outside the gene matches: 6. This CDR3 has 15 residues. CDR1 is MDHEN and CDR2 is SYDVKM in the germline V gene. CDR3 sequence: CASSLPGQGRETQYF. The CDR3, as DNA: TGTGCCAGCAGTTTGCCGGGACAGGGAAGAGAGACCCAGTACTTC.

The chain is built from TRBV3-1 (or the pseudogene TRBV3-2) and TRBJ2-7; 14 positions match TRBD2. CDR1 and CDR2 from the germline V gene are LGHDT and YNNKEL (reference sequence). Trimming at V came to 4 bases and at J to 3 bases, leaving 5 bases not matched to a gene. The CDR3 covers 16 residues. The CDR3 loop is CASSLGLAGGLYEQYF. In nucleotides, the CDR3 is TGTGCCAGCAGCCTAGGACTAGCGGGAGGCCTCTACGAGCAGTACTTC.

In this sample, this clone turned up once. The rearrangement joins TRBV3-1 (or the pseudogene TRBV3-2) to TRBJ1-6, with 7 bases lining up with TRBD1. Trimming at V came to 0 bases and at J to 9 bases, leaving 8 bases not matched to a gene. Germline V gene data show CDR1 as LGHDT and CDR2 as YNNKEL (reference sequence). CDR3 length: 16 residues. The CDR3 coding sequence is TGTGCCAGCAGCCAAGAGAGGGACAGAGGGATTTCACCCCTCCACTTT. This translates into CASSQERDRGISPLHF.